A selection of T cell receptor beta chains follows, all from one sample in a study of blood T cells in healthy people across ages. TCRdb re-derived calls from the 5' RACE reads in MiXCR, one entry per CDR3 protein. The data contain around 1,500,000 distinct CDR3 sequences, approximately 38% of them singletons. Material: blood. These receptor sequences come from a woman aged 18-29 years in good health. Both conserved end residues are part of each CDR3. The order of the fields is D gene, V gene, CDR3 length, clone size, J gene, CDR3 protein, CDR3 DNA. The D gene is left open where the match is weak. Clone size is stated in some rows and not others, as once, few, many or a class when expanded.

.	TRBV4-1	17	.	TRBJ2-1	CASSRRGAGISYNEQFF	TGCGCCAGCAGCCGGAGAGGGGCGGGCATATCCTACAATGAGCAGTTCTTC
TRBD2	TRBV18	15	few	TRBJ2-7	CASSPQRGSSYEQYF	TGTGCCAGCTCACCACAGCGGGGGAGCTCCTACGAGCAGTACTTC
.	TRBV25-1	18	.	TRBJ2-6	CASSELLPAGSGANVLTF	TGTGCCAGCAGTGAATTGTTGCCCGCAGGCTCTGGGGCCAACGTCCTGACTTTC
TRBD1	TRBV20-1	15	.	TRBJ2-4	CSAREPGGGKNIQYF	TGCAGTGCTAGAGAACCAGGGGGTGGCAAAAACATTCAGTACTTC
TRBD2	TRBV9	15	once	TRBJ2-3	CASSVTAGSTDTQYF	TGTGCCAGCAGCGTGACAGCGGGGAGCACAGATACGCAGTATTTT
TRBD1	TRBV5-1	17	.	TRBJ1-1	CASSLQMSGQMNTEAFF	TGCGCCAGCAGCTTGCAGATGTCGGGACAGATGAACACTGAAGCTTTCTTT
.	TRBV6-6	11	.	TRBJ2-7	CASWLVGEQYF	TGTGCCAGCTGGTTAGTAGGCGAGCAGTACTTC
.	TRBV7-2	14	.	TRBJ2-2	CASSPGDGGRELFF	TGTGCCAGCAGCCCCGGGGACGGAGGAAGGGAGCTGTTTTTT
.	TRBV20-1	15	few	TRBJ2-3	CSARVWRDGTDTQYF	TGCAGTGCTAGAGTATGGCGGGATGGCACAGATACGCAGTATTTT
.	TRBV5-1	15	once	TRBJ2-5	CASRPQGSHQETQYF	TGCGCCAGCAGACCTCAGGGGAGTCACCAAGAGACCCAGTACTTC
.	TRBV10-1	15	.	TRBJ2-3	CASSERSEAGDTQYF	TGCGCCAGCAGTGAGCGGAGTGAAGCTGGGGATACGCAGTATTTT
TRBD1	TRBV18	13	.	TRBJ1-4	CASSSRDSEKLFF	TGTGCCAGCTCATCCCGGGACAGTGAAAAACTGTTTTTT
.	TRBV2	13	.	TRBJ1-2	CASSKETDYGYTF	TGTGCCAGCAGTAAAGAGACAGACTATGGCTACACCTTC
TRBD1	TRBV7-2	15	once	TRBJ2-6	CASSMTGRGANVLTF	TGTGCCAGCAGCATGACAGGGAGAGGGGCCAACGTCCTGACTTTC
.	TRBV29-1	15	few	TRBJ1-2	CSVLNTLQANYGYTF	TGCAGCGTCCTAAATACTCTTCAAGCTAACTATGGCTACACCTTC
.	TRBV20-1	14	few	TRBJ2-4	CSADGRLAKNIQYF	TGCAGTGCCGACGGCCGTTTAGCCAAAAACATTCAGTACTTC
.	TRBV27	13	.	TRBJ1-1	CASNVGGNTEAFF	TGTGCCAGCAACGTAGGAGGGAACACTGAAGCTTTCTTT
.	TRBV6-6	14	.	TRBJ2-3	CASSYSLARDTQYF	TGTGCCAGCAGTTACTCACTAGCAAGAGATACGCAGTATTTT
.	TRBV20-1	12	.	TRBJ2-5	CSAPGGKETQYF	TGCAGTGCTCCCGGGGGTAAGGAGACCCAGTACTTC
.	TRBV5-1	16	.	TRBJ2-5	CASSLERAVYQETQYF	TGCGCCAGCAGCTTGGAGCGAGCGGTGTACCAAGAGACCCAGTACTTC
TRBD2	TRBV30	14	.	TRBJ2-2	CAWSPGLSTGELFF	TGTGCCTGGAGTCCGGGACTATCCACCGGGGAGCTGTTTTTT
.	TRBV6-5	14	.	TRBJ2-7	CASSYRDLGYEQYF	TGTGCCAGCAGTTACAGGGACCTAGGCTACGAGCAGTACTTC
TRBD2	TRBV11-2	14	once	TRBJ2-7	CASSLPAGVTEQYF	TGTGCCAGCAGCTTACCAGCGGGAGTAACCGAGCAGTACTTC
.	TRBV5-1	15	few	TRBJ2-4	CASSLFEGIENGQYF	TGCGCCAGCAGCTTGTTTGAGGGAATCGAAAACGGGCAGTACTTC
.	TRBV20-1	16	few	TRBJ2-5	CSARDLLQDHQETQYF	TGCAGTGCTAGAGATCTTCTACAAGACCACCAAGAGACCCAGTACTTC
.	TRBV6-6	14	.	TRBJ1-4	CASSLQSTNEKLFF	TGTGCCAGCAGTCTACAATCAACTAATGAAAAACTGTTTTTT
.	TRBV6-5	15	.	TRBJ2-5	CASSYLGRAQETQYF	TGTGCCAGCAGTTACTTGGGCAGGGCCCAAGAGACCCAGTACTTC
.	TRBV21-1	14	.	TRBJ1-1	CASSKDSRETEAFF	TGTGCCAGCAGCAAAGATTCCAGGGAGACTGAAGCTTTCTTT
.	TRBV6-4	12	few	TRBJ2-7	CARRGGTHEQYF	TGTGCCAGGAGGGGGGGTACCCACGAGCAGTACTTC
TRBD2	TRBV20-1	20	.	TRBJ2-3	CSAPTGGQVLRGRPTDTQYF	TGCAGTGCCCCCACCGGAGGCCAGGTACTACGCGGGAGGCCCACAGATACGCAGTATTTT
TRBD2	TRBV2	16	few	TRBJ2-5	CASSEPGGGNQETQYF	TGTGCCAGCAGCGAACCCGGGGGGGGCAATCAAGAGACCCAGTACTTC
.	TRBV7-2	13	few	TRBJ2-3	CASSSPTSMTQYF	TGTGCCAGCAGCTCCCCGACTAGTATGACGCAGTATTTT
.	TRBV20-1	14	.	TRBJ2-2	CSAPLGLNTGELFF	TGCAGTGCTCCTCTCGGGCTGAACACCGGGGAGCTGTTTTTT
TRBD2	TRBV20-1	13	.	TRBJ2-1	CSAMASGVGEQFF	TGCAGTGCTATGGCTAGCGGAGTGGGTGAGCAGTTCTTC
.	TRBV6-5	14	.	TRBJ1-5	CASRYTDSNQPQHF	TGTGCCAGCAGGTACACAGATAGCAATCAGCCCCAGCATTTT
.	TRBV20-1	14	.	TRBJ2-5	CSARFRGDKETQYF	TGCAGTGCTAGATTCCGGGGGGACAAAGAGACCCAGTACTTC
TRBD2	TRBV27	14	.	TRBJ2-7	CASRSGGKTYEQYF	TGTGCCAGCCGTAGCGGGGGGAAAACCTACGAGCAGTACTTC
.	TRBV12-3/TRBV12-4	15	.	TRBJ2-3	CAGSLVTRLADTQYF	TGTGCCGGCAGTTTGGTGACACGACTAGCAGATACGCAGTATTTT
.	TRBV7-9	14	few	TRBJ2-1	CASSSSQSGNEQFF	TGTGCCAGCAGCTCAAGTCAGTCTGGGAATGAGCAGTTCTTC
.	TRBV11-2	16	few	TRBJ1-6	CASSWQGSSYNSPLHF	TGTGCCAGCAGCTGGCAGGGGAGCTCCTATAATTCACCCCTCCACTTT
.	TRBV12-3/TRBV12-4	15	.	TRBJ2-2	CASSLRGPSAGELFF	TGTGCCAGCAGTCTGCGGGGGCCTAGTGCCGGGGAGCTGTTTTTT
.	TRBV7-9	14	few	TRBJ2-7	CASSFDRLSYEQYF	TGTGCCAGCAGCTTCGACAGGCTCTCCTACGAGCAGTACTTC
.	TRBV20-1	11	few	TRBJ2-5	CSARDAGTQYF	TGCAGTGCTAGAGATGCGGGGACCCAGTACTTC
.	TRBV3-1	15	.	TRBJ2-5	CASSQDRFREETQYF	TGTGCCAGCAGCCAAGATCGATTCAGGGAGGAGACCCAGTACTTC
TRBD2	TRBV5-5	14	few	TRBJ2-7	CASSFRTSNYEQYF	TGTGCCAGCAGCTTCAGGACTAGCAACTACGAGCAGTACTTC
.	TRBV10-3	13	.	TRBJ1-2	CAISAHTNYGYTF	TGTGCCATCAGCGCTCATACTAACTATGGCTACACCTTC
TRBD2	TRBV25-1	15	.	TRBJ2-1	CASSGGTSGILEQFF	TGTGCCAGCAGTGGCGGGACTAGCGGGATCCTAGAGCAGTTCTTC
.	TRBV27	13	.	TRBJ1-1	CASSPNRGTEAFF	TGTGCCAGCAGTCCGAACCGGGGCACTGAAGCTTTCTTT
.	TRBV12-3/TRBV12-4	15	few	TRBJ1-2	CASSFGVGGNYGYTF	TGTGCCAGCAGTTTCGGTGTGGGTGGTAACTATGGCTACACCTTC
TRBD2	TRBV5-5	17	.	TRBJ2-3	CASSLESRLAITDTQYF	TGTGCCAGCAGCTTGGAGTCGAGACTAGCTATCACAGATACGCAGTATTTT
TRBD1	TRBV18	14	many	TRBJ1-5	CASSPGTANQPQHF	TGCGCCAGCAGCCCGGGGACAGCGAATCAGCCCCAGCATTTT
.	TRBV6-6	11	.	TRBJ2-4	CASRQGNIQYF	TGTGCCAGCAGACAGGGAAACATTCAGTACTTC
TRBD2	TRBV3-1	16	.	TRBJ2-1	CASSEASGGALNEQFF	TGTGCCAGCAGCGAAGCTAGCGGGGGGGCATTAAATGAGCAGTTCTTC
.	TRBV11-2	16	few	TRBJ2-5	CASSLGDRALGETQYF	TGTGCCAGCAGCTTAGGTGATCGCGCATTGGGGGAGACCCAGTACTTC